Listed here is a single TCR beta chain. Its antigen is not identified. The method was immunoSEQ multiplex PCR; TCRdb's version includes in-frame clones alone and lacks a portion of them. Among some 80,000 clones listed, about four fifths were seen once. The record originates from a study of T cells in localized non-small cell lung cancer. Study results and caveats: Uninvolved adjacent lung showed higher T cell clonality than tumor. Prolonged overall survival went with higher T cell density in the blood.

The CDR3 loop spans 15 amino acids. Trimming removed 6 bases at V and 5 bases at J, with 20 bases between. The germline V gene encodes CDR1 LNHDA and CDR2 SQIVND (reference sequence). The input for sequencing was peripheral blood, taken before any cancer treatment. The receptor was isolated from a man aged 40 to 70 with stage I lung adenocarcinoma. V gene TRBV19 combines with J gene TRBJ2-7; D possibly corresponds to TRBD1 (6 bases). The chain's CDR3 is CASSHSPGRGHEQYF. The CDR3, as DNA: TGTGCCAGTAGCCACTCCCCCGGCAGGGGACACGAGCAGTACTTC.